The T cell receptor (beta chain) described here comes from a study of cytomegalovirus exposure and HLA in healthy donors. The study's findings and limits: Indistinguishable V segments, including TRBV6-2 and TRBV6-3, were excluded. TCR beta chains numbering about 160 were designated cytomegalovirus-associated.

V lost 5 bases and J lost 5, with 12 bases in between. CDR3 length equals 13 residues. Looked up from germline, CDR1 is SGHAT and CDR2 is FQNNGV. The PCR used 60 Vbeta and 13 Jbeta primers. Here immunoSEQ multiplex PCR was the method, and the copy in TCRdb shows in-frame clones only, minus some. The sample includes roughly 150,000 clones, 82% of them seen just once. This clone was seen a single time. Its antigen is currently unknown. This clonotype originated in a girl aged 2 to 10 in good health and CMV-seropositive. Sequencing was done on a sample of PBMCs. The chain uses TRBV11-2 and TRBJ1-1, with a tentative D call TRBD1 (5 bases). The CDR3 DNA reads TGTGCCAGCAGCCCCCGACAGTTTACTGAAGCTTTCTTT. Amino acid sequence: CASSPRQFTEAFF.